Sequencing of this T cell receptor (beta chain) was carried out in a study of response to subunit inactivated influenza vaccine. Study results and limitations: Authors proposed each seasonal influenza vaccination draws in few new T cells.

The CDR3 contains 16 residues. Looked up from germline, CDR1 is KGHSH and CDR2 is LQKENI. V was trimmed by 0 bases and J by 5 bases, leaving 15 bases between them. A single record per CDR3 protein comes from TCRdb applying MiXCR to the RT-PCR reads. Of about 540,000 distinct CDR3 sequences in the sample, around a quarter were seen once. This clonotype was detected only a few times. Its cognate antigen is unknown. This sample was shared with a second study, whose subject was T cells expressing NK-cell markers. As that study records: Libraries used 5'RACE template switching adding universal primer site and UMIs. TCR beta repertoires came from sorted CD3+CD56+NKG2C+, CD3+CD56+NKG2C- and CD3+CD56-NKG2C+ T cells. HCMV seropositivity marked seven of the eight sequenced donors; one was seronegative. Certain NKG2C+ T cell clones were expanded, and their HCMV specificity remained unclear.

The sequencing used CD4+ T cells sorted from PBMCs, collected 11 to 12 days after vaccination. The chain carries TRBV18 and TRBJ2-3; D unresolved. This TCR came from a man in his fifties or sixties who received an inactivated influenza vaccine. In DNA form, the CDR3 reads TGTGCCAGCTCACCACCGAATCAACCGCGGAGAGATACGCAGTATTTT. As protein: CASSPPNQPRRDTQYF.